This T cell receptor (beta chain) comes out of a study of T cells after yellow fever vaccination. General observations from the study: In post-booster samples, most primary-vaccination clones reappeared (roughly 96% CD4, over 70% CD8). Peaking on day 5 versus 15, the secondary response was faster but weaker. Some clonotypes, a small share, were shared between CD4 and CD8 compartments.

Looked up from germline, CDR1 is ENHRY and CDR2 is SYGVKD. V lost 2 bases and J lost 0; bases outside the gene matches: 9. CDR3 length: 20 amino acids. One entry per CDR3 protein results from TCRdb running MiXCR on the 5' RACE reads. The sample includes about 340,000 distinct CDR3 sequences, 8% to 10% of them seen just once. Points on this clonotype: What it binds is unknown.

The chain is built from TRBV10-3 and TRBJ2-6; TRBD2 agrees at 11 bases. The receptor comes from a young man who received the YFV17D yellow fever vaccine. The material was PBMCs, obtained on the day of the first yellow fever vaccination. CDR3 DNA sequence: TGTGCCATCAGTGAGCCCTCCGGGACTAGCGGTTCCTCTGGGGCCAACGTCCTGACTTTC. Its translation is CAISEPSGTSGSSGANVLTF.